This entry lists 4 T cell receptor beta chains sequenced from one sample in a study of cytomegalovirus exposure and HLA in healthy donors. The primer mix had 60 Vbeta and 13 Jbeta primers. The table came from immunoSEQ multiplex PCR; TCRdb's copy has only in-frame clones and leaves some out. The sample shows fewer than 200,000 clones, about four fifths of them seen only once. The sample taken for sequencing was PBMCs. These receptors all stem from a young woman in good health and CMV-seronegative.

This chain uses TRBV5-1 with TRBJ2-5, with 9 bases matching TRBD1. V was clipped by 4 bases and J by 4 bases; unmatched bases: 5. Germline CDR1 reads SGHRS; CDR2 reads YFSETQ. The CDR3 is made up of 14 amino acids. In DNA, the CDR3 is TGCGCCAGCAGCCAGGGACAGGGAAGAGAGACCCAGTACTTC. This codes for CASSQGQGRETQYF.

The J gene is TRBJ2-2, the V gene TRBV5-5; TRBD2 matches at 7 bases. Per the germline V gene, CDR1 is SGHKS and CDR2 is YYEKEE (reference sequence). V lost 4 bases and J lost 3; bases outside the gene matches: 6. This CDR3 spans 15 amino acids. CDR3 in amino acids: CASSPGDYYTGELFF. The CDR3 region has the DNA TGTGCCAGCAGCCCGGGGGACTATTACACCGGGGAGCTGTTTTTT.

The chain employs TRBV6-4 and TRBJ2-6, with unresolved D. Trimming removed 4 bases from V and 2 bases from J, with 6 bases in between. This CDR3 is built from 14 residues. Germline CDR1 is MRHNA and CDR2 is SNTAGT. In DNA, the CDR3 is TGTGCCAGCAGTGCCTTCCCTGGGGCCAACGTCCTGACTTTC. It yields the protein CASSAFPGANVLTF.

The chain links TRBV7-8 to TRBJ2-7, with 11 bases identical to TRBD1. V lost 5 bases to trimming and J lost 4 bases; unmatched junction nucleotides: 7. The length of the CDR3 is 15 residues. Germline lookup yields CDR1 SGHVS and CDR2 FQNEAQ. The CDR3 sequence: CASSARTGGGYEQYF. The CDR3, as DNA: TGTGCCAGCAGCGCGAGGACAGGGGGCGGATACGAGCAGTACTTC.